This T cell receptor (beta chain) was identified in a study of memory CD4+ T cells and cytomegalovirus serostatus. Study information: Healthy Belgian adult donors included about nine CMV-positive and some 25 CMV-negative people.

The CDR3 totals 15 residues. With 5 bases removed from V and 1 base from J, the gap between germline ends came to 14 bases. Germline CDR1 and CDR2: SGHNT and YYREEE (reference sequence). The sort gate was single viable CD3+CD4+CD8-CD45RO+ cells for memory CD4+ T cells. After thawing, CD4+ T cells were positively selected. Sequencing was performed with immunoSEQ multiplex PCR; in TCRdb, only in-frame clones are kept and a portion is missing. The table has about 38,000 clones, less than 80% seen once. Sequencing was carried out using memory CD4+ T cells from blood. The chain recombines TRBV5-4 with TRBJ2-3; D could derive from TRBD1 or TRBD2 (5 bases each). This receptor was taken from an adult in good health and CMV-seropositive. The CDR3 DNA reads as TGTGCCAGCAGGGCCGGTGGGACCGGCACAGATACGCAGTATTTT. Its protein product is CASRAGGTGTDTQYF.